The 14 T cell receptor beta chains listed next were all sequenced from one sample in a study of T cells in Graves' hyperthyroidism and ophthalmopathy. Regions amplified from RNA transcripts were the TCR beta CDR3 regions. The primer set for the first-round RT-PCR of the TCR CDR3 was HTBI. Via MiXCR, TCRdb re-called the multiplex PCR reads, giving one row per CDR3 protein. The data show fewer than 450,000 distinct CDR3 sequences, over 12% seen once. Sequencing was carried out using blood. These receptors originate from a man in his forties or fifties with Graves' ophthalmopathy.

The DNA of the CDR3 is TGTGCCAGTAGTATAAGCCCGGCCACCACTGAAGCTTTCTTT. This codes for CASSISPATTEAFF. The V call is TRBV19, the J call TRBJ1-1, with D unresolved. The CDR3 loop spans 14 amino acids. The V and J ends lost 2 bases and 4 bases respectively, with 11 bases between them. Per the germline V gene, CDR1 is LNHDA and CDR2 is SQIVND (reference sequence).

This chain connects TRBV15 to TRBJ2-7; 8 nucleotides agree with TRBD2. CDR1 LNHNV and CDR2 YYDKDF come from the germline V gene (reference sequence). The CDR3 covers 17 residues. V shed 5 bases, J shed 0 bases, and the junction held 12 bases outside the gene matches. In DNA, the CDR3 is TGTGCCACCAGCGGGCCACGGGGCGGGAGGAGCTCCTACGAGCAGTACTTC. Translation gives CATSGPRGGRSSYEQYF.

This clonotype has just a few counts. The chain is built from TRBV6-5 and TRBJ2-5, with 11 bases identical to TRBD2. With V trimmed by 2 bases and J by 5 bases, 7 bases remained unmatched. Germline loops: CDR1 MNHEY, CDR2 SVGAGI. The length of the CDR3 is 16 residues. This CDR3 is CASSYPTSGSGETQYF. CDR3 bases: TGTGCCAGCAGTTACCCAACTAGCGGGAGTGGGGAGACCCAGTACTTC.

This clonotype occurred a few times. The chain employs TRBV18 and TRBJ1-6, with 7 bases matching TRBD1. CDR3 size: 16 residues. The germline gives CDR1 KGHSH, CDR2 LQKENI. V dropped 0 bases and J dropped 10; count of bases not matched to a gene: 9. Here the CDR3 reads CASSPPSQGGFSPLHF. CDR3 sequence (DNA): TGTGCCAGCTCACCACCGTCCCAGGGGGGGTTCTCACCCCTCCACTTT. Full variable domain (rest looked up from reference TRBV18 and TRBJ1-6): NAGVMQNPRHLVRRRGQEARLRCSPMKGHSHVYWYRQLPEEGLKFMVYLQKENIIDESGMPKERFSAEFPKEGPSILRIQQVVRGDSAAYFCASSPPSQGGFSPLHFGNGTRLTVT.

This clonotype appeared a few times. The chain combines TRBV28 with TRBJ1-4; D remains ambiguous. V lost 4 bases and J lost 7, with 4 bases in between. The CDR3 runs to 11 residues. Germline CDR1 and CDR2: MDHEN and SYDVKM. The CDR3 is CASSSLEKLFF. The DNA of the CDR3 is TGTGCCAGCAGTTCACTTGAAAAACTGTTTTTT. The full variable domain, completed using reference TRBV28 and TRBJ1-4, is DVKVTQSSRYLVKRTGEKVFLECVQDMDHENMFWYRQDPGLGLRLIYFSYDVKMKEKGDIPEGYSVSREKKERFSLILESASTNQTSMYLCASSSLEKLFFGSGTQLSVL.

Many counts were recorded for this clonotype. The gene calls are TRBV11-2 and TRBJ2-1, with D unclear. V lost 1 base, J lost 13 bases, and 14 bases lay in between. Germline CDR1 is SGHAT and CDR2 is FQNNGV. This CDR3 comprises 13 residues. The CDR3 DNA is TGTGCCAGCAGCTTAGCCGGAAAGGGTGGCCAGTTCTTC. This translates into CASSLAGKGGQFF.

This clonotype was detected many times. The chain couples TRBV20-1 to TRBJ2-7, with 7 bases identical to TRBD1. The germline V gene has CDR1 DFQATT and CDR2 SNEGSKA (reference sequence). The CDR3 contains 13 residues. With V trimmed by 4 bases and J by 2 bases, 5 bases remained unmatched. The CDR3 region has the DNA TGCAGTGCTACACGACAGGGAGCCTACGAGCAGTACTTC. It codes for CSATRQGAYEQYF.

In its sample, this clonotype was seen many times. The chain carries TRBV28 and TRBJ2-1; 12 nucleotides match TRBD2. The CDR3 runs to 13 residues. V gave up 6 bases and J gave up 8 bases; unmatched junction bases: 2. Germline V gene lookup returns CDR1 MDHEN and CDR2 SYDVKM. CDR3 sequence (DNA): TGTGCCAGCAGGACTAGCGGGAGCGATGAGCAGTTCTTC. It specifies CASRTSGSDEQFF.

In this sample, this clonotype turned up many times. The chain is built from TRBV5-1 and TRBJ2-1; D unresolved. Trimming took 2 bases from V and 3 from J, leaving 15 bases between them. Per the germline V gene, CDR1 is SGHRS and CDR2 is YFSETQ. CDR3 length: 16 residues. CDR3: CASSFGVFEDYNEQFF. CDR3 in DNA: TGCGCCAGCAGCTTCGGAGTTTTTGAGGACTACAATGAGCAGTTCTTC.

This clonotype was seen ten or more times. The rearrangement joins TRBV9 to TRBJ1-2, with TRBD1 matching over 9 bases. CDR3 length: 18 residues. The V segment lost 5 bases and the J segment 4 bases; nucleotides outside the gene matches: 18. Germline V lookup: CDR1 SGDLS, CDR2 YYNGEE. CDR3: CASSASTIGGQGGYGYTF. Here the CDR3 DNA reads TGTGCCAGCAGTGCCAGTACCATAGGGGGACAGGGCGGCTATGGCTACACCTTC.

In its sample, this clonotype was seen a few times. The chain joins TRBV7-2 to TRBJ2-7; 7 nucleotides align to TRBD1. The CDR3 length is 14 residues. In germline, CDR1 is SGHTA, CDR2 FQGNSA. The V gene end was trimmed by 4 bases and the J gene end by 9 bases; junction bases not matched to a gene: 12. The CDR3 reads CASSSGQTFLGQYF. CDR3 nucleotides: TGTGCCAGCAGCTCGGGACAGACCTTTTTGGGGCAGTACTTC.

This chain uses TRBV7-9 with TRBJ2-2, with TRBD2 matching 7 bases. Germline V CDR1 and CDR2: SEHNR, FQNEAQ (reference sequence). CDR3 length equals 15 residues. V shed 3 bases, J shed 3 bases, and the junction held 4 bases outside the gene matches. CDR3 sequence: CASSFLAADTGELFF. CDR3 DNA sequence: TGTGCCAGCAGCTTCCTAGCGGCAGACACCGGGGAGCTGTTTTTT.

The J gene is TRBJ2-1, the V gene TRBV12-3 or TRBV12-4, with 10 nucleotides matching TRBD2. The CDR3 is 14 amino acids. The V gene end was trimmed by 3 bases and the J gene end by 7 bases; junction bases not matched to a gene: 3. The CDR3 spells CASSFRGLANEQFF. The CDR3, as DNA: TGTGCCAGCAGTTTTAGGGGACTAGCGAATGAGCAGTTCTTC.

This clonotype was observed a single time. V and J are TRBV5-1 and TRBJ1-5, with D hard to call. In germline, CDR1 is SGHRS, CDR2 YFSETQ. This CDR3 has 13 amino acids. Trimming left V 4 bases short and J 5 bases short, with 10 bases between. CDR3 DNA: TGCGCCAGCAGCACCCGGGGAGATCAGCCCCAGCATTTT. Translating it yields CASSTRGDQPQHF.